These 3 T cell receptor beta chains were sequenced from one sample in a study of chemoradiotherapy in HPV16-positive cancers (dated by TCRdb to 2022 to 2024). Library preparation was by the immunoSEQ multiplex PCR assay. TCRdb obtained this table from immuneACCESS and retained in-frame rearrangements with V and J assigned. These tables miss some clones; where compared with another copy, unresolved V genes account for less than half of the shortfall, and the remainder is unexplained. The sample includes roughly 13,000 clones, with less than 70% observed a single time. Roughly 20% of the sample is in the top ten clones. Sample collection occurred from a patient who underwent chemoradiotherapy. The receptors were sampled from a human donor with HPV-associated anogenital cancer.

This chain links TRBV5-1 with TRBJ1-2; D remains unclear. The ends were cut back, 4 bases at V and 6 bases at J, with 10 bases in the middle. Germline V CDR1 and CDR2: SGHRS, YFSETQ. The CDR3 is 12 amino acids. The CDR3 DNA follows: TGCGCCAGCAGCGAGGGAAGAGATGGCTACACCTTC. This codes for CASSEGRDGYTF.

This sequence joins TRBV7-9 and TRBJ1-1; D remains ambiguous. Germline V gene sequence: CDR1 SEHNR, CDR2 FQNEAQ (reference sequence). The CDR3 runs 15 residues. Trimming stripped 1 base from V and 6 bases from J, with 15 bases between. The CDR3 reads CASSLDLGPRAEAFF. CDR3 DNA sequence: TGTGCCAGCAGCTTAGACCTTGGACCGCGGGCTGAAGCTTTCTTT.

CDR3 residues: CASTSQPRASPLHF. CDR3 DNA sequence: TGTGCCAGCACTTCTCAACCACGGGCTTCACCCCTCCACTTT. V and J are TRBV6-5 and TRBJ1-6; D unclear. Trimming cost V 7 bases and J 9 bases, with 16 bases left between them. This CDR3 spans 14 amino acids. The germline V gene encodes CDR1 MNHEY and CDR2 SVGAGI.